The rows below give T cell receptor beta chains drawn from one sample of a study of CD8+ T cells in alopecia areata. Clones were sequenced by immunoSEQ multiplex PCR, and TCRdb holds only the in-frame ones, with some missing. This table holds around 200,000 clones, 55% to 70% found once. The sample consisted of CD4+ T cells sorted from blood, taken at week 4, from a patient treated with tofacitinib. The receptor source for this set is a human donor with alopecia areata. The CDR3 runs from the conserved cysteine through the conserved F or W. The D gene is left open where the match is weak. Clone size appears in some rows only: once, few, many, or a class for an expanded clone.

j_call v_call clone_size cdr3_length d_call cdr3_nt cdr3_aa
TRBJ1-1 TRBV29-1 . 14 . TGCAGCGTGGCCGGGAGACTTATGAACACTGAAGCTTTCTTT CSVAGRLMNTEAFF
TRBJ2-1 TRBV23-1 . 17 TRBD2 TGCGCCAGCAGTCAATCGGGTTGGCGGGGGAAACGTAATGAGCAGTTCTTC CASSQSGWRGKRNEQFF
TRBJ2-2 TRBV4-1 . 16 TRBD1 TGCGCCAGCAGCCAAGGATACAGGGGCAACACCGGGGAGCTGTTTTTT CASSQGYRGNTGELFF
TRBJ1-6 TRBV6-1 . 15 . TGTGCCAGCAGCCGAACCGGACAGAATAATTCACCCCTCCACTTT CASSRTGQNNSPLHF
TRBJ1-4 TRBV6-6 . 14 . TGTGCCAGCACCCCCAGAGGAGCTAATGAAAAACTGTTTTTT CASTPRGANEKLFF
TRBJ2-5 TRBV2 many 15 . TGTGCCAGCAGTGAAGGGCAACGGGCACAAGAGACCCAGTACTTC CASSEGQRAQETQYF
TRBJ2-2 TRBV5-6 . 13 . TGTGCCAGCAGCTTAGGACACACCGGGGAGCTGTTTTTT CASSLGHTGELFF
TRBJ2-1 TRBV2 . 18 TRBD2 TGTGCCAGCAGTTATACTAGCGGGGGGACCAGCTCCTACAATGAGCAGTTCTTC CASSYTSGGTSSYNEQFF
TRBJ2-5 TRBV7-2 . 14 . TGTGCCAGCAGGGCCACAGGGGGGGGTGAGACCCAGTACTTC CASRATGGGETQYF
TRBJ1-5 TRBV4-1 . 15 . TGCGCCAGCAGCCAAGGACAGTATAGCAATCAGCCCCAGCATTTT CASSQGQYSNQPQHF
TRBJ1-2 TRBV23-1 once 15 TRBD1 TGCGCCAGCAGTCACTCAGGACAGGGTAGATATGGCTACACCTTC CASSHSGQGRYGYTF
TRBJ1-5 TRBV28 . 11 . TGTGCCAGCAGTCAGAATCAGCCCCAGCATTTT CASSQNQPQHF
TRBJ1-1 TRBV10-3 . 13 TRBD1 TGTGCCACCAACAGGGGCCCAAACACTGAAGCTTTCTTT CATNRGPNTEAFF
TRBJ2-3 TRBV6-6 . 15 . TGTGCCAGCAGTTACTGGCCGGGGGCGACAGATACGCAGTATTTT CASSYWPGATDTQYF
TRBJ2-3 TRBV7-9 . 13 . TGTGCCAGCAGCCGTACCGGCACAGATACGCAGTATTTT CASSRTGTDTQYF
TRBJ1-1 TRBV4-2 . 15 . TGTGCCAGCAGCCAAGCAAGGGGATTGCACACTGAAGCTTTCTTT CASSQARGLHTEAFF
TRBJ1-2 TRBV10-3 few 15 TRBD1 TGTGCCTCTTTGCCAAGGACAGGGGACCTCTATGGCTACACCTTC CASLPRTGDLYGYTF
TRBJ1-6 TRBV30 . 15 . TGTGCCTGGAGTGTTGGTTACGCCAGCAATTCACCCCTCCACTTT CAWSVGYASNSPLHF
TRBJ2-3 TRBV4-1 . 16 TRBD1 TGCGCCAGCAGCCCAAACCGGGGACAGTCCACAGATACGCAGTATTTT CASSPNRGQSTDTQYF
TRBJ2-5 TRBV5-1 . 15 . TGCGCCAGCAGCGAAGGACAGTTAACGGGGGAGACCCAGTACTTC CASSEGQLTGETQYF
TRBJ1-2 TRBV7-2 . 14 . TGTGCCAGCAGCGTGGGTGGACCTAACTATGGCTACACCTTC CASSVGGPNYGYTF
TRBJ1-1 TRBV6-1 once 16 . TGTGCCAGCAGTGAATCCCTACAGGGCTTGCACACTGAAGCTTTCTTT CASSESLQGLHTEAFF
TRBJ1-4 TRBV29-1 . 13 . TGCAGCGGCCAGAGGGGGAATAATGAAAAACTGTTTTTT CSGQRGNNEKLFF
TRBJ1-2 TRBV4-1 . 12 TRBD1 TGCGCCAGCAGCCGAACAGGGGTGGGCTACACCTTC CASSRTGVGYTF
TRBJ2-5 TRBV7-2 . 18 TRBD2 TGTGCCAGCAGCTTCGGGATCGTTGGACTAGCGGCACAAGAGACCCAGTACTTC CASSFGIVGLAAQETQYF
TRBJ2-2 TRBV5-6 few 14 . TGTGCCAGCAGCTTGAACAGAAACACCGGGGAGCTGTTTTTT CASSLNRNTGELFF
TRBJ1-5 TRBV10-3 . 15 . TGTGCCATCAGTGAGTCTCCGGCAGGCGTTTGGCCCCAGCATTTT CAISESPAGVWPQHF
TRBJ2-3 TRBV19 . 15 . TGTGCCACCAGCACTCGGGCGGGTAGCACAGATACGCAGTATTTT CATSTRAGSTDTQYF
TRBJ1-2 TRBV7-2 . 14 . TGTGCCAGCAGCTCCATCGGGTCAGGCTATGGCTACACCTTC CASSSIGSGYGYTF
TRBJ2-2 TRBV25-1 once 14 . TGTGCCAGCAGCGCTTGGACGGACACCGGGGAGCTGTTTTTT CASSAWTDTGELFF
TRBJ2-1 TRBV27 . 12 . TGTGCCAGCGGACGACAGTTCAATGAGCAGTTCTTC CASGRQFNEQFF
TRBJ2-3 TRBV11-1 few 12 . TGTGCCAGCACCGAGATGGGGGGTACGCAGTATTTT CASTEMGGTQYF
TRBJ1-2 TRBV30 once 15 TRBD1 TGTGCCTGGAGTGCGGGGACAGGGGCTAACTATGGCTACACCTTC CAWSAGTGANYGYTF